What follows are 27 T cell receptor beta chains derived from one specimen sequenced in a study of blood T cell repertoires in COVID-19. Profiled with immunoSEQ multiplex PCR; TCRdb holds only in-frame clones, not every one. The sample has about 130,000 clones; about four fifths are singletons. Sequencing was done on a sample of peripheral blood. These receptors were obtained from a woman in her seventies with COVID-19, enrolled during active disease.

CDR3 sequence: CASTLQGANYGYTF. The CDR3 DNA sequence: TGTGCCAGCACCTTACAGGGGGCCAACTATGGCTACACCTTC. This rearrangement joins TRBV2 to TRBJ1-2; 9 nucleotides agree with TRBD1. Per the germline V gene, CDR1 is SNHLY and CDR2 is FYNNEI. V lost 7 bases, J lost 2 bases, and 5 bases stayed unmatched. The CDR3 covers 14 residues.

The chain recombines TRBV7-2 with TRBJ2-7; D possibly corresponds to TRBD2 (6 bases). Trimming took 8 bases from V and 8 from J, leaving 16 bases between them. Germline assignment: CDR1 SGHTA and CDR2 FQGNSA. There are 12 residues in the CDR3. The CDR3 DNA reads as TGTGCCAGCGGCCTCGGGGAGGTCCAGCAGTACTTC. Its protein is CASGLGEVQQYF.

This clone appeared a single time. The chain combines TRBV5-6 with TRBJ1-6; TRBD1 might be the D (6 bases). V was trimmed by 4 bases and J by 8 bases, leaving 16 bases between them. Per germline, CDR1 SGHDT and CDR2 YYEEEE. This CDR3 contains 15 residues. CDR3 DNA sequence: TGTGCCAGCAGCATTAAACAGGGAGCCGATTCACCCCTCCACTTT. Protein product: CASSIKQGADSPLHF.

J is TRBJ2-6 and V is TRBV5-4; D gene uncertain. V was trimmed by 0 bases and J by 0 bases, leaving 4 bases between them. CDR1 is SGHNT and CDR2 is YYREEE in the germline V gene (reference sequence). The CDR3 loop spans 15 amino acids. CDR3 in amino acids: CASSLAGSGANVLTF. The CDR3, as DNA: TGTGCCAGCAGCTTGGCAGGCTCTGGGGCCAACGTCCTGACTTTC.

This clone was detected once. This sequence joins TRBV2 and TRBJ1-3; a weak D match, TRBD1 (5 bases). The CDR3 has 14 residues. CDR1 is SNHLY and CDR2 is FYNNEI in the germline V gene. V lost 1 base, J lost 4 bases, and 8 bases lay in between. CDR3 sequence reads: CASSEGAGGNTIYF. CDR3 nucleotide sequence: TGTGCCAGCAGTGAAGGGGCAGGGGGAAACACCATATATTTT.

The genes are TRBV18 and TRBJ2-3, with D hard to call. V was trimmed by 6 bases and J by 6 bases, leaving 13 bases between them. The CDR3 extends over 13 amino acids. Germline V gene sequence: CDR1 KGHSH, CDR2 LQKENI. The CDR3 DNA is TGTGCCAGCTCTCCAGATCAGTCGGATACGCAGTATTTT. Translating gives CASSPDQSDTQYF.

The CDR3 nucleotides read TGTGCCAGCAGCCCGAGCCCCTTACGCTCTGGGGCCAACGTCCTGACTTTC. Its translation is CASSPSPLRSGANVLTF. This sequence joins TRBV7-2 and TRBJ2-6; the D is unclear. Trimming stripped 5 bases from V and 0 bases from J, with 14 bases between. Looked up from germline, CDR1 is SGHTA and CDR2 is FQGNSA. This CDR3 contains 17 residues.

The chain is built from TRBV4-1 and TRBJ1-4, with 8 positions matching TRBD1. Germline V gene data show CDR1 as MGHRA and CDR2 as YSYEKL. The CDR3 is made up of 15 amino acids. J was trimmed by 4 bases and V by 2 bases; bases with no gene match: 3. The CDR3 loop is CASSQQDRDNEKLFF. CDR3 nucleotide sequence: TGCGCCAGCAGCCAACAGGACAGGGATAATGAAAAACTGTTTTTT.

The chain employs TRBV18 and TRBJ2-7; D ambiguous. CDR3 size: 12 residues. The V gene lost 1 base and the J gene lost 5 bases, with 6 bases spanning the gap. The germline V gene encodes CDR1 KGHSH and CDR2 LQKENI. The CDR3 region has the DNA TGTGCCAGCTCACCACACATGCACGAGCAGTACTTC. It specifies CASSPHMHEQYF.

Only a few counts were recorded for this clone. The V and J genes are TRBV7-8 and TRBJ1-2, with unresolved D. Germline CDR1 SGHVS, CDR2 FQNEAQ. V gave up 5 bases and J gave up 5 bases, with 18 bases separating them. This CDR3 has 15 residues. CDR3 in DNA: TGTGCCAGCAGCCCCCGAGTGGGAGGGAATTATGGCTACACCTTC. This codes for CASSPRVGGNYGYTF. The full variable domain, with the rest looked up from reference TRBV7-8 and TRBJ1-2, is GAGVSQSPRYKVAKRGQDVALRCDPISGHVSLFWYQQALGQGPEFLTYFQNEAQLDKSGLPSDRFFAERPEGSVSTLKIQRTQQEDSAVYLCASSPRVGGNYGYTFGSGTRLTVV.

The chain joins TRBV7-9 to TRBJ1-1; 9 bases align to TRBD1. The CDR3 totals 14 residues. Losses at the gene ends were 5 bases for V and 4 bases for J; bases not matched to a gene: 5. CDR1 and CDR2 (germline): SEHNR, FQNEAQ (reference sequence). Here the CDR3 DNA reads TGTGCCAGCAGCGTACAGGGGGCGGGCACTGAAGCTTTCTTT. As protein: CASSVQGAGTEAFF.

DNA for the CDR3: TGTGCCAGCAGGGGACAGTTTTACAATGAGCAGTTCTTC. Protein sequence: CASRGQFYNEQFF. The chain recombines TRBV7-2 with TRBJ2-1; TRBD1 matches at 7 bases. Germline lookup yields CDR1 SGHTA and CDR2 FQGNSA. V shed 6 bases and J 4 bases; nucleotides not matched to a gene: 3. CDR3 size: 13 residues.

This chain connects TRBV19 to TRBJ1-4, with 7 bases lining up with TRBD1. Germline trimming cut 5 bases from V and 0 bases from J; bases unmatched to any gene: 9. The CDR3 totals 17 residues. Germline V gene sequence: CDR1 LNHDA, CDR2 SQIVND (reference sequence). The CDR3 bases are TGTGCCAGTAGTCTCGGACAGGCTATTTCAACTAATGAAAAACTGTTTTTT. Protein product: CASSLGQAISTNEKLFF.

The chain combines TRBV4-2 with TRBJ1-4; D ambiguous. Looked up from germline, CDR1 is LGHNA and CDR2 is YNFKEQ. This CDR3 comprises 16 residues. V lost 4 bases to trimming and J lost 5 bases, with 17 bases between them. This CDR3 is CASSLREGVLNEKLFF. CDR3 nucleotide sequence: TGTGCCAGCAGCCTAAGGGAGGGAGTTCTAAATGAAAAACTGTTTTTT.

J is TRBJ1-2 and V is TRBV28; D is possibly TRBD1 (6 bases). The CDR3 sequence is 12 residues long. CDR1 and CDR2 from the germline V gene are MDHEN and SYDVKM. Trimming took 3 bases from V and 8 from J, leaving 10 bases between them. CDR3 in amino acids: CASSLPGVGYTF. CDR3 nucleotide sequence: TGTGCCAGCAGTTTGCCAGGGGTCGGCTACACCTTC.

The gene calls are TRBV5-6 and TRBJ2-1, with 15 bases identical to TRBD2. J lost 8 bases, V lost 4 bases, and 10 bases had no gene match. The CDR3 sequence is 17 residues long. CDR1 is SGHDT, CDR2 YYEEEE, per germline. DNA for the CDR3: TGTGCCAGCAGCGGGACTAGCGGGGGGATCTTTGGACATGAGCAGTTCTTC. Its protein is CASSGTSGGIFGHEQFF.

The V call is TRBV3-1 (or the pseudogene TRBV3-2), the J call TRBJ1-2, with D perhaps TRBD1 (6 bases). The CDR3 has 14 amino acids. Germline CDR1 is LGHDT and CDR2 is YNNKEL (reference sequence). V was trimmed by 5 bases and J by 0 bases, leaving 10 bases between them. The CDR3: CASSAQGSNYGYTF. The CDR3 DNA reads TGTGCCAGCAGCGCACAGGGATCTAACTATGGCTACACCTTC.

This clone occurred once. This rearrangement joins TRBV5-6 to TRBJ1-2; TRBD1 matches 9 bases. Looked up from germline, CDR1 is SGHDT and CDR2 is YYEEEE. The CDR3 consists of 14 residues. After removal of 4 bases from V and 7 bases from J, the junction contained 8 bases not matched to a gene. The DNA of the CDR3 is TGTGCCAGCAGCCCAGATACAGGGGGCATTGGCTACACCTTC. This codes for CASSPDTGGIGYTF.

The rearrangement joins TRBV10-1 to TRBJ1-5; D unresolved. CDR3 length: 14 amino acids. CDR1 is WNHNN and CDR2 is SYGVQD in the germline V gene (reference sequence). The ends were cut back, 7 bases at V and 5 bases at J, with 15 bases in the middle. CDR3 bases: TGCGCCAGCATGGCGGATTTCGTCGATCAGCCCCAGCATTTT. It yields the protein CASMADFVDQPQHF.

The chain has TRBV5-1 and TRBJ2-1, with TRBD2 matching 9 bases. The CDR3 length is 16 residues. From germline, CDR1 is SGHRS and CDR2 YFSETQ. V gave up 0 bases and J gave up 9 bases; unmatched junction bases: 10. The CDR3 DNA reads as TGCGCCAGCAGCTTGGCCCCTAGCGGGGTTAACGGTGAGCAGTTCTTC. It specifies CASSLAPSGVNGEQFF. Drawing the rest from reference TRBV5-1 and TRBJ2-1, the complete variable domain is KAGVTQTPRYLIKTRGQQVTLSCSPISGHRSVSWYQQTPGQGLQFLFEYFSETQRNKGNFPGRFSGRQFSNSRSEMNVSTLELGDSALYLCASSLAPSGVNGEQFFGPGTRLTVL.

V and J are TRBV28 and TRBJ1-2, with 7 bases that match TRBD1. Germline V CDR1 and CDR2: MDHEN, SYDVKM. V dropped 3 bases and J dropped 0; count of bases not matched to a gene: 4. This CDR3 contains 15 residues. The CDR3 sequence: CASSFVQGANYGYTF. The CDR3 DNA reads as TGTGCCAGCAGTTTTGTTCAGGGGGCTAACTATGGCTACACCTTC.

This sequence joins TRBV14 and TRBJ2-1; D is unclear. CDR3 length: 15 amino acids. V shed 3 bases and J shed 8 bases, with 17 bases lying between them. The V gene's germline CDR1 is SGHDN and CDR2 FVKESK. This CDR3 reads CASSHREERRDEQFF. CDR3 DNA: TGTGCCAGCAGCCATCGTGAAGAGCGCCGAGATGAGCAGTTCTTC.

The chain links TRBV2 to TRBJ2-7; TRBD2 might be the D (5 bases). Trimming left V 11 bases short and J 3 bases short, with 14 bases between. The CDR3 is made up of 12 amino acids. CDR1 and CDR2 from the germline V gene are SNHLY and FYNNEI. The CDR3 sequence is CAGSGSHYEQYF. The CDR3 region has the DNA TGTGCCGGATCGGGATCCCACTACGAGCAGTACTTC.

This clone was detected only a few times. The chain has TRBV3-1 (or the pseudogene TRBV3-2) and TRBJ1-5; no reliable D call. The V gene lost 4 bases and the J gene lost 6 bases, with 16 bases spanning the gap. CDR1 and CDR2 (germline): LGHDT, YNNKEL (reference sequence). The CDR3 has 15 residues. CDR3 region: CASSPQLGASQPQHF. In DNA, the CDR3 is TGTGCCAGCAGCCCCCAGTTGGGAGCCTCTCAGCCCCAGCATTTT.

This clone has only a few counts. V gene TRBV7-9 combines with J gene TRBJ2-7; no firm D call. V lost 5 bases, J lost 1 base, and 3 bases lay in between. Germline V gene lookup returns CDR1 SEHNR and CDR2 FQNEAQ (reference sequence). The CDR3 totals 11 residues. CDR3 in amino acids: CASSPSYEQYF. The CDR3 DNA follows: TGTGCCAGCAGCCCATCCTACGAGCAGTACTTC.

The chain links TRBV6-5 to TRBJ1-2, with a weak D call TRBD1 (6 bases). This CDR3 spans 14 amino acids. The V end was cut by 4 bases, the J end by 7 bases, with 16 bases between. The germline V gene has CDR1 MNHEY and CDR2 SVGAGI. This chain's CDR3 is CASSSTPQGSGYTF. The DNA of the CDR3 is TGTGCCAGCAGTTCGACGCCGCAGGGGTCTGGCTACACCTTC.

The V gene is TRBV7-2, the J gene TRBJ2-3, with TRBD2 matching 7 bases. Germline V gene lookup returns CDR1 SGHTA and CDR2 FQGNSA. CDR3 length: 16 amino acids. Germline trimming cut 1 base from V and 2 bases from J; bases unmatched to any gene: 6. The CDR3 nucleotides read TGTGCCAGCAGCTTAGACGGGGGGACCCCCACAGATACGCAGTATTTT. Amino acid sequence: CASSLDGGTPTDTQYF.